Listed below are T cell receptor beta chains from one sample, sequenced in a study of T-cell memory formation after mild COVID-19. In TCRdb, the 5' RACE reads were re-called with MiXCR into one record per CDR3 protein. The repertoire holds roughly 400,000 distinct CDR3 sequences, with roughly 15% as singletons. What was sequenced was PBMCs or a T cell subset sorted from them (not recorded which). Every receptor here comes from a man between 18 and 35 years old who had mild COVID-19 (a few samples of this study predate the infection). Cell type and time point are not known. CDR3s include the opening cysteine and the closing phenylalanine or tryptophan. A D gene is named only where the DNA matches it firmly. The size field is filled for only some rows; it gives once, few, many or a size class.

clone size: few
D gene: -
J gene: TRBJ1-6
V gene: TRBV4-1
CDR3 DNA: TGCGCCAGCAGCCCCCCACTGGATTCACCCCTCCACTTT
CDR3 protein: CASSPPLDSPLHF

clone size: -
D gene: TRBD2
J gene: TRBJ2-3
V gene: TRBV5-1
CDR3 DNA: TGCGCCAGCAGCTTGGGCGAGCGGGGGGGCCTCGCAGATACGCAGTATTTT
CDR3 protein: CASSLGERGGLADTQYF

clone size: -
D gene: -
J gene: TRBJ1-6
V gene: TRBV25-1
CDR3 DNA: TGTGCCAGCAGTGAAATCGGATGGCGTTCACCCCTCCACTTT
CDR3 protein: CASSEIGWRSPLHF

clone size: few
D gene: -
J gene: TRBJ1-3
V gene: TRBV7-9
CDR3 DNA: TGTGCCAGCAGCTTAGGGGCAGCAGGAGGAGGAAACACCATATATTTT
CDR3 protein: CASSLGAAGGGNTIYF

clone size: few
D gene: -
J gene: TRBJ2-2
V gene: TRBV10-3
CDR3 DNA: TGTGCCATCAGGCCGGGGGTAACCGGGGAGCTGTTTTTT
CDR3 protein: CAIRPGVTGELFF

clone size: few
D gene: -
J gene: TRBJ2-5
V gene: TRBV4-2
CDR3 DNA: TGTGCCAGCAGCCAAGGCCGGGGCCCCCAAGAGACCCAGTACTTC
CDR3 protein: CASSQGRGPQETQYF

clone size: many
D gene: -
J gene: TRBJ1-2
V gene: TRBV19
CDR3 DNA: TGTGCCAGTAGCCGGGACAAACCATCTGGCTACACCTTC
CDR3 protein: CASSRDKPSGYTF

clone size: -
D gene: TRBD1
J gene: TRBJ2-1
V gene: TRBV7-9
CDR3 DNA: TGTGCCAGCAGCGGTTCCGGGACAGGGTCGAGGTATGAGCAGTTCTTC
CDR3 protein: CASSGSGTGSRYEQFF

clone size: few
D gene: -
J gene: TRBJ2-5
V gene: TRBV28
CDR3 DNA: TGTGCCAGCAGGCAACCCAGGGAAGGAGAGACCCAGTACTTC
CDR3 protein: CASRQPREGETQYF

clone size: many
D gene: TRBD1
J gene: TRBJ1-2
V gene: TRBV7-2
CDR3 DNA: TGTGCCAGCAGCTTAGGACAGGGCTATGGCTACACCTTC
CDR3 protein: CASSLGQGYGYTF

clone size: -
D gene: -
J gene: TRBJ1-6
V gene: TRBV7-8
CDR3 DNA: TGTGCCAGCAGCTTGTCCACCCGACAGGCTTCTAATTCACCCCTCCACTTT
CDR3 protein: CASSLSTRQASNSPLHF

clone size: -
D gene: TRBD1
J gene: TRBJ2-5
V gene: TRBV28
CDR3 DNA: TGTGCCAGCAGTGGCGGACAGGGCCACCAAGAGACCCAGTACTTC
CDR3 protein: CASSGGQGHQETQYF

clone size: -
D gene: TRBD2
J gene: TRBJ2-5
V gene: TRBV5-4
CDR3 DNA: TGTGCCAGCAGCTTCCGTGGGGGGGGTCAAGAGACCCAGTACTTC
CDR3 protein: CASSFRGGGQETQYF

clone size: few
D gene: -
J gene: TRBJ1-3
V gene: TRBV6-5
CDR3 DNA: TGTGCCAGCACCCGGACAGTTCTACGGGTATTT
CDR3 protein: CASTRTVLRVF

clone size: -
D gene: -
J gene: TRBJ1-1
V gene: TRBV5-1
CDR3 DNA: TGCGCCAGCAGCTTGGAATCGGGGGCAGCGAACACTGAAGCTTTCTTT
CDR3 protein: CASSLESGAANTEAFF

clone size: many
D gene: -
J gene: TRBJ2-7
V gene: TRBV5-1
CDR3 DNA: TGCGCCAGCAGCTGGGACTTAAACAACTACGAGCAGTACTTC
CDR3 protein: CASSWDLNNYEQYF

clone size: -
D gene: -
J gene: TRBJ1-2
V gene: TRBV10-3
CDR3 DNA: TGTGCCATCAGTGAGTCGGGAGGCCTCTATGGCTACACCTTC
CDR3 protein: CAISESGGLYGYTF

clone size: -
D gene: -
J gene: TRBJ1-1
V gene: TRBV7-2
CDR3 DNA: TGTGCCAGCAGCTTCCAGGGTGAAGGGACTGAAGCTTTCTTT
CDR3 protein: CASSFQGEGTEAFF

clone size: few
D gene: -
J gene: TRBJ1-2
V gene: TRBV5-1
CDR3 DNA: TGCGCCAGCAGCCTGGACCCTAACTATGGCTACACCTTC
CDR3 protein: CASSLDPNYGYTF

clone size: few
D gene: TRBD1
J gene: TRBJ1-5
V gene: TRBV5-1
CDR3 DNA: TGCGCCAGCAGCCCGACAGGGTTAGAGCCCCAGCATTTT
CDR3 protein: CASSPTGLEPQHF

clone size: few
D gene: TRBD1
J gene: TRBJ1-5
V gene: TRBV12-3/TRBV12-4
CDR3 DNA: TGTGCCAGCAGTTTGGTATCAGGGGGCGGGCAGCCCCAGCATTTT
CDR3 protein: CASSLVSGGGQPQHF

clone size: many
D gene: -
J gene: TRBJ2-5
V gene: TRBV12-3/TRBV12-4
CDR3 DNA: TGTGCCAGCAGTTCACAGGGGGGGCTGGAGACCCAGTACTTC
CDR3 protein: CASSSQGGLETQYF

clone size: few
D gene: -
J gene: TRBJ1-1
V gene: TRBV30
CDR3 DNA: TGTGCCTGGCAGCTAGGGCCCCTCACCTCTGAAGCTTTCTTT
CDR3 protein: CAWQLGPLTSEAFF

clone size: few
D gene: -
J gene: TRBJ2-7
V gene: TRBV12-3/TRBV12-4
CDR3 DNA: TGTGCCAGCAGTAAGGCCTACGAGCAGTACTTC
CDR3 protein: CASSKAYEQYF

clone size: many
D gene: -
J gene: TRBJ2-1
V gene: TRBV5-1
CDR3 DNA: TGCGCCAGCACCAGGGGGGACTGGGCCGGTAATGAGCAGTTCTTC
CDR3 protein: CASTRGDWAGNEQFF

clone size: few
D gene: TRBD2
J gene: TRBJ2-2
V gene: TRBV11-2
CDR3 DNA: TGTGCCAGCAGAGAACCGGGACTACACACCGGGGAGCTGTTTTTT
CDR3 protein: CASREPGLHTGELFF

clone size: -
D gene: -
J gene: TRBJ2-2
V gene: TRBV7-2
CDR3 DNA: TGTGCCAGCAGCAACCGACAGTCTGGGACCGGGGAGCTGTTTTTT
CDR3 protein: CASSNRQSGTGELFF

clone size: -
D gene: TRBD1
J gene: TRBJ2-2
V gene: TRBV4-3
CDR3 DNA: TGCGCCAGCAGCCAAGCGGGACAGGCCAAAGGCGGGGAGCTGTTTTTT
CDR3 protein: CASSQAGQAKGGELFF

clone size: many
D gene: TRBD1
J gene: TRBJ2-5
V gene: TRBV10-3
CDR3 DNA: TGTGCCATCCAGCAGGGACAGGCTGGTTTGGAGACCCAGTACTTC
CDR3 protein: CAIQQGQAGLETQYF

clone size: -
D gene: -
J gene: TRBJ2-1
V gene: TRBV7-9
CDR3 DNA: TGTGCCAGCAGCCCCCCCACCTGGAAGCAGTTCTTC
CDR3 protein: CASSPPTWKQFF

clone size: few
D gene: -
J gene: TRBJ2-3
V gene: TRBV3-1
CDR3 DNA: TGTGCCAGCAGCCCATCCGGGAGTCCGGATACGCAGTATTTT
CDR3 protein: CASSPSGSPDTQYF

clone size: -
D gene: -
J gene: TRBJ1-1
V gene: TRBV21-1
CDR3 DNA: TGTGCCAGCAGCAAAGGCGAGAACACTGAAGCTTTCTTT
CDR3 protein: CASSKGENTEAFF

clone size: -
D gene: TRBD2
J gene: TRBJ2-2
V gene: TRBV9
CDR3 DNA: TGTGCCAGCAGCCTCGGGACTAGCATCGCCGGGGAGCTGTTTTTT
CDR3 protein: CASSLGTSIAGELFF

clone size: few
D gene: -
J gene: TRBJ1-5
V gene: TRBV10-3
CDR3 DNA: TGTGCCACCACCGGGCGGATCGCGCCCTATCAGCCCCAGCATTTT
CDR3 protein: CATTGRIAPYQPQHF

clone size: -
D gene: TRBD1
J gene: TRBJ1-5
V gene: TRBV7-6
CDR3 DNA: TGTGCCAGCAGCCCAGGTGGACAGGGTTTTCAGCCCCAGCATTTT
CDR3 protein: CASSPGGQGFQPQHF

clone size: -
D gene: TRBD1
J gene: TRBJ1-2
V gene: TRBV13
CDR3 DNA: TGTGCCAGCAGCCGGCTCGGACAGGGCCCTGGCTACACCTTC
CDR3 protein: CASSRLGQGPGYTF

clone size: few
D gene: -
J gene: TRBJ2-7
V gene: TRBV9
CDR3 DNA: TGTGCCAGCAGTCCTGGGCCCCCAGGGGAGCAGTACTTC
CDR3 protein: CASSPGPPGEQYF

clone size: few
D gene: -
J gene: TRBJ2-4
V gene: TRBV5-6
CDR3 DNA: TGTGCCAGCACCTCTCGAGGGGCCCAAAACATTCAGTACTTC
CDR3 protein: CASTSRGAQNIQYF

clone size: few
D gene: -
J gene: TRBJ1-5
V gene: TRBV27
CDR3 DNA: TGTGCCAGCAGTTCGGGGTCCGCCCAGGGGTACAGTCAGCCCCAGCATTTT
CDR3 protein: CASSSGSAQGYSQPQHF

clone size: -
D gene: -
J gene: TRBJ2-3
V gene: TRBV4-1
CDR3 DNA: TGCGCCAGCAGCCACCCCAGGGGAGATACGCAGTATTTT
CDR3 protein: CASSHPRGDTQYF

clone size: many
D gene: TRBD1
J gene: TRBJ2-3
V gene: TRBV2
CDR3 DNA: TGTGCCAGCAGGAGACAGGGGATGAAGGCACATTCAGATACGCAGTATTTT
CDR3 protein: CASRRQGMKAHSDTQYF

clone size: few
D gene: -
J gene: TRBJ2-5
V gene: TRBV7-2
CDR3 DNA: TGTGCCAGCAGCCTGGTCCTCCCGCGGGAGACCCAGTACTTC
CDR3 protein: CASSLVLPRETQYF

clone size: few
D gene: TRBD1
J gene: TRBJ2-7
V gene: TRBV12-3/TRBV12-4
CDR3 DNA: TGTGCCAGCAGGGGACAGGGTTACGAGCAGTACTTC
CDR3 protein: CASRGQGYEQYF

clone size: few
D gene: -
J gene: TRBJ2-5
V gene: TRBV18
CDR3 DNA: TGTGCCAGCTCACCACCCCCCAGCGGAGAGACCCAGTACTTC
CDR3 protein: CASSPPPSGETQYF

clone size: few
D gene: -
J gene: TRBJ2-5
V gene: TRBV11-2
CDR3 DNA: TGTGCCAGCAGCTCACAGCCGGTGGAGACCCAGTACTTC
CDR3 protein: CASSSQPVETQYF

clone size: -
D gene: -
J gene: TRBJ2-3
V gene: TRBV12-3/TRBV12-4
CDR3 DNA: TGTGCCAGCAGTTTAACCGGCAGGGGGGCAGATACGCAGTATTTT
CDR3 protein: CASSLTGRGADTQYF

clone size: -
D gene: -
J gene: TRBJ1-1
V gene: TRBV6-1
CDR3 DNA: TGTGCCAGCAGGACCTCGATTTACACTGAAGCTTTCTTT
CDR3 protein: CASRTSIYTEAFF

clone size: -
D gene: TRBD2
J gene: TRBJ2-3
V gene: TRBV12-3/TRBV12-4
CDR3 DNA: TGTGCCAGCAGTACTGGGACTAGCCGGCCCACAGATACGCAGTATTTT
CDR3 protein: CASSTGTSRPTDTQYF

clone size: -
D gene: -
J gene: TRBJ1-2
V gene: TRBV27
CDR3 DNA: TGTGCCAGCAGGGGCCTCGGGGATAGCTATGGCTACACCTTC
CDR3 protein: CASRGLGDSYGYTF

clone size: -
D gene: TRBD1
J gene: TRBJ2-5
V gene: TRBV2
CDR3 DNA: TGTGCCAGCAGTGAAGCGGGACAGTCCCAAGAGACCCAGTACTTC
CDR3 protein: CASSEAGQSQETQYF

clone size: -
D gene: -
J gene: TRBJ1-1
V gene: TRBV11-2
CDR3 DNA: TGTGCCAGCAGCTTACACAGCCGAGGGTCGGGGAACACTGAAGCTTTCTTT
CDR3 protein: CASSLHSRGSGNTEAFF

clone size: few
D gene: -
J gene: TRBJ2-5
V gene: TRBV6-1
CDR3 DNA: TGTGCCAGCATTCCAGGGTGGCAAGAGACCCAGTACTTC
CDR3 protein: CASIPGWQETQYF

clone size: few
D gene: -
J gene: TRBJ2-5
V gene: TRBV20-1
CDR3 DNA: TGCAGTGCTAGAGATCTCTTAGAGACCCAGTACTTC
CDR3 protein: CSARDLLETQYF

clone size: few
D gene: -
J gene: TRBJ1-6
V gene: TRBV7-2
CDR3 DNA: TGTGCCAGCAGAGCCCAATTGACCCTCCACTTT
CDR3 protein: CASRAQLTLHF